This is a list of T cell receptor beta chains from one sample in a study of OX40 agonist ivuxolimab in advanced cancers. This table comes from immunoSEQ multiplex PCR, and its TCRdb copy is limited to in-frame clones, with some not included. The sample lists about 68,000 clones, approximately 80% occurring once. This specimen consisted of CD4+ or CD8+ T cells sorted from blood, obtained in a trial of the OX40 agonist ivuxolimab. These receptor sequences come from an adult with an advanced solid tumor such as melanoma, head and neck, liver or kidney cancer. The CDR3 runs from the conserved cysteine through the conserved F or W. Fields, in order: clone size, D gene, V gene, CDR3 protein. The D gene is left open where the match is weak. The listing skips clone size in some rows; elsewhere it reads once, few, many or a size class.

abundance: NA; d_gene: TRBD1; v_gene: TRBV27; CDR3aa: CASSLGWGQGAGYTF
abundance: NA; d_gene: TRBD1; v_gene: TRBV4-1; CDR3aa: CASSQEGQDNEQFF
abundance: NA; d_gene: TRBD2; v_gene: TRBV19; CDR3aa: CASSPGLLSYEQYF
abundance: NA; d_gene: NA; v_gene: TRBV10-1; CDR3aa: CASSESRTGRLMNTEAFF
abundance: NA; d_gene: NA; v_gene: TRBV5-4; CDR3aa: CASSLVAIQYF
abundance: NA; d_gene: NA; v_gene: TRBV30; CDR3aa: CAWTPPQSEPQTSPPTRSNQPQHF
abundance: NA; d_gene: NA; v_gene: TRBV7-8; CDR3aa: CASSLATVLGEVQYF
abundance: NA; d_gene: NA; v_gene: TRBV14; CDR3aa: CASSQGALSHEQFF
abundance: NA; d_gene: TRBD1; v_gene: TRBV28; CDR3aa: CASRSTGKFYSPLHF
abundance: NA; d_gene: NA; v_gene: TRBV7-8; CDR3aa: CASSHMTGSDQPQHF
abundance: NA; d_gene: NA; v_gene: TRBV7-9; CDR3aa: CASSLSPDTEAFF
abundance: NA; d_gene: NA; v_gene: TRBV11-2; CDR3aa: CASSLIGETQYF
abundance: few; d_gene: NA; v_gene: TRBV2; CDR3aa: CASRVGEQYF
abundance: few; d_gene: NA; v_gene: TRBV28; CDR3aa: CASSLGGMYNEQFF
abundance: NA; d_gene: NA; v_gene: TRBV18; CDR3aa: CASSPGVTDTQYF
abundance: NA; d_gene: TRBD1; v_gene: TRBV7-2; CDR3aa: CASSPQGQTSGELFF
abundance: once; d_gene: NA; v_gene: TRBV6-4; CDR3aa: CASRETGHEQYF
abundance: NA; d_gene: NA; v_gene: TRBV18; CDR3aa: CASSPLTSQANTGELFF
abundance: NA; d_gene: TRBD1; v_gene: TRBV28; CDR3aa: CASSLWTGNSQYF
abundance: NA; d_gene: NA; v_gene: TRBV6-5; CDR3aa: CASSYRQGFENIQYF
abundance: NA; d_gene: NA; v_gene: TRBV5-6; CDR3aa: CASSSSRTRFQETQYF
abundance: NA; d_gene: NA; v_gene: TRBV28; CDR3aa: CASRPEVAGGAYYGYTF